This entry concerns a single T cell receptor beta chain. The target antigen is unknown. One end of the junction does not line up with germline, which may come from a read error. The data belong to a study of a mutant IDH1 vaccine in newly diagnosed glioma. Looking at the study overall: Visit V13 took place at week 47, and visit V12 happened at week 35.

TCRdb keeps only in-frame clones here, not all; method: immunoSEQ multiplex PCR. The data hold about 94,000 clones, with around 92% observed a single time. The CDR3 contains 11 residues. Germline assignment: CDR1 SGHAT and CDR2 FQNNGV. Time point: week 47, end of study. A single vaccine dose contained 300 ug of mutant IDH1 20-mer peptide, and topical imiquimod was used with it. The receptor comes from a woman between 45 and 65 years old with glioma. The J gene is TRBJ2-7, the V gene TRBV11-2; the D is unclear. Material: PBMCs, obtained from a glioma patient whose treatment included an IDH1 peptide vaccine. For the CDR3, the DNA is TGTGCCAGCAGCCTAGACTACGAGCAGTACTTC. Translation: CASSLDYEQYF. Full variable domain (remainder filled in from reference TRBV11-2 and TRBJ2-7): EAGVAQSPRYKIIEKRQSVAFWCNPISGHATLYWYQQILGQGPKLLIQFQNNGVVDDSQLPKDRFSAERLKGVDSTLKIQPAKLEDSAVYLCASSLDYEQYFGPGTRLTVT.